This section outlines one TCR beta chain sequence together with its context. Regarding time point: pretreatment peripheral blood. The data were obtained in a study of PD-L1 blockade in urothelial cancer. Generated by immunoSEQ multiplex PCR, the TCRdb table keeps only in-frame clones and is missing some. Among more than 40,000 clones listed, around 83% were seen once. The receptor was isolated from a man aged 50-59 years with urothelial cancer. The sample consisted of PBMCs, taken around atezolizumab (anti-PD-L1) treatment.

CDR3 residues: CASSLLASGGANEQFF. As DNA, the CDR3 is TGTGCCAGCAGCTTGTTGGCTAGCGGGGGGGCGAATGAGCAGTTCTTC. This chain uses TRBV5-5 with TRBJ2-1; 12 nucleotides line up with TRBD2. The germline V gene encodes CDR1 SGHKS and CDR2 YYEKEE (reference sequence). The trim removed 1 base at V and 7 bases at J, leaving 6 bases unmatched. The CDR3 runs 16 residues.